The 13 T cell receptor beta chains given below trace back to one sample, sequenced in a study of blood T cell repertoires in COVID-19. Generated by immunoSEQ multiplex PCR, the TCRdb table keeps only in-frame clones and is missing some. The sample comprises around 240,000 clones, approximately 84% of which are singletons, and around 1.9% rests with the top ten. The material sequenced was peripheral blood. The receptor set was obtained from an elderly woman with acute or convalescent COVID-19.

V is TRBV7-9 and J is TRBJ1-1, with unresolved D. The CDR3 has 14 residues. Germline CDR1 is SEHNR and CDR2 is FQNEAQ (reference sequence). Deletions cut 5 bases from V and 3 bases from J, with 13 bases between. CDR3 sequence (DNA): TGTGCCAGCAGCCCGGTGGGGAGGGACACTGAAGCTTTCTTT. As protein: CASSPVGRDTEAFF.

The V call is TRBV4-2, the J call TRBJ1-1; no clear D gene. This CDR3 comprises 12 residues. The V gene lost 2 bases and the J gene lost 7 bases, with 8 bases spanning the gap. Germline CDR1 is LGHNA and CDR2 is YNFKEQ. The DNA of the CDR3 is TGTGCCAGCAGCCAAAATGGAGGTGAAGCTTTCTTT. It encodes CASSQNGGEAFF.

The V gene is TRBV6-5, the J gene TRBJ1-1; TRBD1 aligns across 10 bases. This CDR3 is built from 14 residues. Per the germline V gene, CDR1 is MNHEY and CDR2 is SVGAGI. The trim removed 2 bases at V and 7 bases at J, leaving 4 bases unmatched. Written as DNA, the CDR3 is TGTGCCAGCAGTTACGACAGGGGGCGGCATGAAGCTTTCTTT. Protein sequence: CASSYDRGRHEAFF.

The chain is built from TRBV7-2 and TRBJ2-1; TRBD2 agrees at 12 bases. The V gene's germline CDR1 is SGHTA and CDR2 FQGNSA. The CDR3 totals 16 residues. V shed 5 bases and J 8 bases; nucleotides not matched to a gene: 10. The CDR3 loop is CASSAQLAGGRHEQFF. The CDR3 coding sequence is TGTGCCAGCAGCGCCCAGCTAGCGGGGGGGCGGCATGAGCAGTTCTTC.

Written as DNA, the CDR3 is TGTGCCAGCAGTGAGGGACAGGGTTCCCTTTGGGTAGCTAATGAAAAACTGTTTTTT. Translated, it gives CASSEGQGSLWVANEKLFF. This chain uses TRBV6-1 with TRBJ1-4; 9 bases agree with TRBD1. The CDR3 runs to 19 residues. Losses at the gene ends were 3 bases for V and 3 bases for J; bases not matched to a gene: 14. CDR1 and CDR2 (germline): MNHNS, SASEGT.

The chain joins TRBV7-2 to TRBJ2-4; 7 nucleotides align to TRBD1. CDR3 size: 15 residues. Per the germline V gene, CDR1 is SGHTA and CDR2 is FQGNSA. V dropped 5 bases and J dropped 0; count of bases not matched to a gene: 4. CDR3 amino acids: CASSEDRVAKNIQYF. As DNA, the CDR3 is TGTGCCAGCAGCGAAGACAGGGTAGCCAAAAACATTCAGTACTTC.

The chain joins TRBV18 to TRBJ1-1; 7 bases line up with TRBD1. The germline CDR1 and CDR2 sequences are KGHSH and LQKENI. The CDR3 contains 17 residues. Unmatched junction bases numbered 9, after V lost 1 base and J lost 1 base. This CDR3 is CASSPLVAGTANTEAFF. The CDR3 DNA follows: TGTGCCAGCTCACCACTAGTGGCCGGGACAGCGAACACTGAAGCTTTCTTT. Filled out from reference TRBV18 and TRBJ1-1, the complete variable domain reads NAGVMQNPRHLVRRRGQEARLRCSPMKGHSHVYWYRQLPEEGLKFMVYLQKENIIDESGMPKERFSAEFPKEGPSILRIQQVVRGDSAAYFCASSPLVAGTANTEAFFGQGTRLTVV.

This clone was recorded a few times. J is TRBJ1-2 and V is TRBV4-2; a possible D gene is TRBD1 (5 bases). Germline CDR1 is LGHNA and CDR2 is YNFKEQ. The CDR3 sequence is 15 residues long. The V gene lost 1 base and the J gene lost 6 bases, with 15 bases spanning the gap. In nucleotides, the CDR3 is TGTGCCAGCAGCCAAGCGGGAGGGGACGTAGATGGCTACACCTTC. It translates to CASSQAGGDVDGYTF.

CDR3: CASSLVGGTNQPQHF. CDR3 in DNA: TGTGCCAGCAGCTTAGTCGGGGGAACAAATCAGCCCCAGCATTTT. This chain links TRBV7-2 with TRBJ1-5, with a tentative D call TRBD1 (5 bases). V lost 1 base, J lost 4 bases, and 11 bases lay in between. CDR1 and CDR2 from the germline V gene are SGHTA and FQGNSA. The CDR3 is 15 residues long. The entire variable domain, with the rest obtained from reference TRBV7-2 and TRBJ1-5, is as follows: GAGVSQSPSNKVTEKGKDVELRCDPISGHTALYWYRQSLGQGLEFLIYFQGNSAPDKSGLPSDRFSAERTGGSVSTLTIQRTQQEDSAVYLCASSLVGGTNQPQHFGDGTRLSIL.

The rearrangement links TRBV11-2 to TRBJ2-7, with a possible D match to TRBD2 (5 bases). V was trimmed by 5 bases and J by 6 bases, leaving 20 bases between them. The CDR3 loop spans 15 amino acids. Germline-derived CDR1 and CDR2 are SGHAT and FQNNGV. The CDR3 DNA reads TGTGCCAGCAGCCGCCAAATCCACCGGGAAGGCGAGCAGTACTTC. Amino acids: CASSRQIHREGEQYF.

The rearrangement uses TRBV7-3 and TRBJ2-4; tentatively, D is TRBD2 (6 bases). Germline CDR1 reads SGHTA; CDR2 reads FQGTGA. V lost 3 bases, J lost 6 bases, and 12 bases lay in between. This CDR3 spans 14 amino acids. Written as DNA, the CDR3 is TGTGCCAGCAGCTTGGAGGGAGGCGGAAACATTCAGTACTTC. Encoded protein: CASSLEGGGNIQYF.

The chain combines TRBV5-1 with TRBJ1-1, with D uncertain. The CDR3 is 15 amino acids. Per germline, CDR1 SGHRS and CDR2 YFSETQ. Trimming stripped 5 bases from V and 2 bases from J, with 16 bases between. CDR3 in amino acids: CASSSAGRGNTEAFF. DNA for the CDR3: TGCGCCAGCAGTTCGGCTGGACGGGGAAACACTGAAGCTTTCTTT. The full variable domain, with the rest looked up from reference TRBV5-1 and TRBJ1-1, is KAGVTQTPRYLIKTRGQQVTLSCSPISGHRSVSWYQQTPGQGLQFLFEYFSETQRNKGNFPGRFSGRQFSNSRSEMNVSTLELGDSALYLCASSSAGRGNTEAFFGQGTRLTVV.

J is TRBJ2-7 and V is TRBV5-6; D unclear. With 4 bases removed from V and 6 bases from J, the gap between germline ends came to 8 bases. Germline CDR1 reads SGHDT; CDR2 reads YYEEEE. The CDR3 covers 11 residues. CDR3 protein: CASSQQSEQYF. The CDR3, as DNA: TGTGCCAGCAGCCAACAGTCCGAGCAGTACTTC.